Listed below are T cell receptor beta chains from one sample, sequenced in a study of blood T cell repertoires in COVID-19. The protocol was immunoSEQ multiplex PCR, while the TCRdb copy is restricted to in-frame clones and leaves out a portion. The table shows some 97,000 clones, with roughly 90% occurring only once. The sequenced sample was peripheral blood. These TCRs come from a man in his fifties or sixties with active COVID-19. Both conserved end residues are part of each CDR3. Each record gives: J gene, V gene, clone size, D gene, CDR3 protein, CDR3 DNA. The D gene is left open where the match is weak. Rows give clone size only sometimes, using once, few, many, or a class for an expanded clone.

>TRBJ1-2|TRBV3-1/TRBV3-2|-|-
CASSSGENYGYTF
TGTGCCAGCAGTTCGGGGGAAAACTATGGCTACACCTTC
>TRBJ2-2|TRBV10-1|-|-
CASSSRPGTGELFF
TGCGCCAGCAGTTCCCGACCGGGGACCGGGGAGCTGTTTTTT
>TRBJ2-1|TRBV5-1|-|-
CATSKNTERYNEQFF
TGCGCCACCTCAAAGAATACTGAACGCTACAATGAGCAGTTCTTC
>TRBJ1-1|TRBV9|-|-
CASSLGGTNTEAFF
TGTGCCAGCAGCCTCGGAGGCACCAACACTGAAGCTTTCTTT
>TRBJ2-1|TRBV11-3|-|TRBD2
CASSLSGSSYNEQFF
TGTGCCAGCAGCCTAAGCGGGAGCTCCTACAATGAGCAGTTCTTC
>TRBJ1-1|TRBV7-7|-|-
CASSPSENTEAFF
TGTGCCAGCAGCCCGTCAGAGAACACTGAAGCTTTCTTT
>TRBJ2-1|TRBV7-9|-|TRBD2
CASSLEAGGWNEQFF
TGTGCCAGCAGCTTAGAAGCGGGGGGATGGAATGAGCAGTTCTTC
>TRBJ2-5|TRBV14|-|-
CASSQGVGGWRGQETQYF
TGTGCCAGCAGCCAAGGAGTGGGCGGTTGGAGGGGCCAAGAGACCCAGTACTTC
>TRBJ2-1|TRBV7-2|-|-
CASSLDGGLRGEQFF
TGTGCCAGCAGCTTAGACGGGGGGCTCCGGGGAGAGCAGTTCTTC
>TRBJ2-3|TRBV3-1/TRBV3-2|-|-
CASSDRRGVRTDTQYF
TGTGCCAGCAGCGATCGACGCGGGGTCCGCACAGATACGCAGTATTTT
>TRBJ2-7|TRBV5-4|-|-
CASSPGVVPYEQYF
TGTGCCAGCAGCCCGGGGGTGGTCCCCTACGAGCAGTACTTC
>TRBJ2-5|TRBV14|-|TRBD1
CASSPRQGRETQYF
TGTGCCAGCAGCCCACGACAGGGTCGGGAGACCCAGTACTTC
>TRBJ2-3|TRBV9|once|-
CASSPHEGGEDTQYF
TGTGCCAGCAGCCCCCATGAGGGGGGGGAAGATACGCAGTATTTT
>TRBJ1-5|TRBV6-6|-|TRBD1
CASSSGTGAANQPQHF
TGTGCCAGCAGTTCCGGGACAGGGGCGGCCAATCAGCCCCAGCATTTT
>TRBJ2-1|TRBV9|-|-
CASSALRYNEQFF
TGTGCCAGCAGCGCGCTCCGGTACAATGAGCAGTTCTTC
>TRBJ1-4|TRBV19|-|-
CASSIDQGKKLFF
TGTGCCAGTAGTATTGATCAGGGTAAAAAACTGTTTTTT
>TRBJ1-4|TRBV5-4|-|TRBD1
CASSSAGTGRNNEKLFF
TGTGCCAGCAGTTCCGCCGGGACAGGGAGAAATAATGAAAAACTGTTTTTT
>TRBJ2-1|TRBV24-1|-|TRBD1
CATSDREGALDEQFF
TGTGCCACCAGTGATCGCGAGGGGGCTTTGGATGAGCAGTTCTTC
>TRBJ2-3|TRBV30|-|TRBD1
CAGTGTGANTDTQYF
TGTGCCGGTACTGGGACAGGGGCGAACACAGATACGCAGTATTTT
>TRBJ1-2|TRBV4-1|-|TRBD1
CASSPWTGDGYTF
TGCGCCAGCAGCCCGTGGACAGGGGATGGCTACACCTTC
>TRBJ2-3|TRBV5-1|-|TRBD1
CASSSSGQGGDTQYF
TGCGCCAGCAGCTCTTCGGGACAGGGAGGAGATACGCAGTATTTT
>TRBJ1-2|TRBV27|-|-
CASSFIGGEGYTF
TGTGCCAGCAGTTTCATCGGGGGGGAAGGCTACACCTTC
>TRBJ1-3|TRBV18|once|-
CASSRDGLGNTIYF
TGTGCCAGCTCGCGGGACGGATTGGGTAACACCATATATTTT
>TRBJ1-1|TRBV5-1|-|TRBD1
CASSSRTGGTEAFF
TGCGCCAGCAGCTCACGGACAGGGGGGACTGAAGCTTTCTTT
>TRBJ1-1|TRBV9|-|-
CASSVGEQSRAFF
TGTGCCAGCAGCGTCGGGGAACAGAGTCGGGCTTTCTTT
>TRBJ2-3|TRBV4-1|-|TRBD2
CASSQEGGVATQYF
TGCGCCAGCAGCCAAGAGGGGGGGGTGGCTACGCAGTATTTT
>TRBJ1-1|TRBV7-8|-|-
CASSRAVLANSRVEAFF
TGTGCCAGCAGTCGAGCGGTCCTTGCGAACAGTCGTGTGGAAGCTTTCTTT
>TRBJ1-5|TRBV20-1|-|TRBD1
CSASGQGNYQPQHF
TGCAGTGCTAGTGGACAGGGGAATTATCAGCCCCAGCATTTT
>TRBJ1-5|TRBV6-1|-|TRBD1
CASSEVPRGGQGRQPQHF
TGTGCCAGCAGTGAAGTCCCCCGGGGGGGACAGGGGCGACAGCCCCAGCATTTT
>TRBJ2-1|TRBV18|-|TRBD1
CASSADRGQVNEQFF
TGTGCCAGCTCAGCCGACAGGGGGCAGGTAAATGAGCAGTTCTTC
>TRBJ2-3|TRBV27|-|-
CAAGGPSTDTQYF
TGTGCCGCCGGGGGGCCTAGCACAGATACGCAGTATTTT
>TRBJ2-3|TRBV10-2|-|TRBD1
CASSERDRAVVEGTDTQYF
TGCGCCAGCAGTGAGCGGGACAGGGCGGTTGTCGAGGGGACAGATACGCAGTATTTT
>TRBJ2-1|TRBV6-5|-|-
CASLPPVLNEQFF
TGTGCCAGCCTCCCTCCCGTCTTGAATGAGCAGTTCTTC
>TRBJ1-1|TRBV19|-|-
CASSAGSNTEAFF
TGTGCCAGTAGCGCAGGAAGTAACACTGAAGCTTTCTTT
>TRBJ2-5|TRBV27|-|TRBD2
CASSFRGERETQYF
TGTGCCAGCAGTTTTCGGGGGGAAAGAGAGACCCAGTACTTC
>TRBJ2-6|TRBV6-5|-|-
CASSYSRSSGANVLTF
TGTGCCAGCAGTTACTCACGGTCCTCTGGGGCCAACGTCCTGACTTTC
>TRBJ2-1|TRBV9|-|TRBD2
CASSPGPGGEQFF
TGTGCCAGCAGCCCGGGGCCGGGAGGTGAGCAGTTCTTC
>TRBJ1-2|TRBV5-4|-|TRBD1
CASSSGGQGYYGYTF
TGTGCCAGCAGCTCTGGTGGACAGGGCTACTATGGCTACACCTTC
>TRBJ2-1|TRBV10-1|-|-
CASSESKSGSSYNEQFF
TGCGCCAGCAGTGAGTCAAAAAGCGGGTCCTCCTACAATGAGCAGTTCTTC
>TRBJ1-5|TRBV6-1|-|TRBD1
CASSEPPGGNQPQHF
TGTGCCAGCAGTGAACCACCAGGGGGAAATCAGCCCCAGCATTTT
>TRBJ2-3|TRBV6-2/TRBV6-3|-|-
CASSLPMVGGVSEYF
TGTGCCAGCAGCTTACCCATGGTAGGGGGTGTGTCGGAGTATTTT
>TRBJ1-1|TRBV3-1/TRBV3-2|-|-
CASAIGGIGTEAFF
TGTGCCAGCGCTATTGGGGGGATAGGGACTGAAGCTTTCTTT
>TRBJ2-5|TRBV3-1/TRBV3-2|-|-
CASSQDFSEKEETQYF
TGTGCCAGCAGCCAAGATTTCAGCGAGAAGGAAGAGACCCAGTACTTC
>TRBJ2-1|TRBV11-2|-|-
CASSLERRGNNEQFF
TGTGCCAGCAGCTTAGAACGGCGGGGTAACAATGAGCAGTTCTTC
>TRBJ2-1|TRBV19|-|-
CASSIVPTHSYNEQFF
TGTGCCAGTAGTATAGTGCCGACTCACTCCTACAATGAGCAGTTCTTC
>TRBJ2-7|TRBV23-1|-|-
CASSQSEGSLRNEQYF
TGCGCCAGCAGTCAATCGGAGGGCAGCCTGAGGAACGAGCAGTACTTC
>TRBJ2-5|TRBV28|-|TRBD2
CASSLIIGRVGQETQYF
TGTGCCAGCAGTTTAATTATAGGGAGGGTAGGCCAAGAGACCCAGTACTTC
>TRBJ2-1|TRBV7-3|-|-
CASSLNPGVNEQFF
TGTGCCAGCAGCTTAAATCCGGGGGTCAATGAGCAGTTCTTC
>TRBJ2-3|TRBV4-2|once|TRBD2
CASSLSSGGFTDTQYF
TGTGCCAGCAGCCTGAGTAGCGGGGGGTTCACAGATACGCAGTATTTT
>TRBJ2-5|TRBV5-8|-|-
CASSPRHIGETQYF
TGTGCCAGCAGCCCCAGACACATAGGAGAGACCCAGTACTTC
>TRBJ1-2|TRBV6-5|-|-
CASSSGIGYGYTF
TGTGCCAGCAGCTCAGGGATTGGCTATGGCTACACCTTC
>TRBJ2-3|TRBV21-1|-|-
CASSKGDCNSSSGSESDTQYF
TGTGCCAGCAGCAAAGGGGACTGTAATAGTTCTAGCGGGAGTGAATCAGATACGCAGTATTTT
>TRBJ2-2|TRBV29-1|-|TRBD1
CSARTGSSGELFF
TGCAGCGCCCGGACAGGTTCGAGCGGGGAGCTGTTTTTT
>TRBJ1-2|TRBV3-1/TRBV3-2|few|-
CASSQVILEGGYTF
TGTGCCAGCAGCCAAGTGATCCTCGAGGGTGGCTACACCTTC
>TRBJ1-4|TRBV7-2|-|-
CASSPAGQLTNEKLFF
TGTGCCAGCAGCCCCGCGGGTCAGTTAACTAATGAAAAACTGTTTTTT
>TRBJ2-1|TRBV29-1|-|-
CSVVIRAEQFF
TGCAGCGTTGTTATCAGGGCAGAGCAGTTCTTC
>TRBJ2-5|TRBV19|-|-
CASSTQETQYF
TGTGCCAGTAGTACACAAGAGACCCAGTACTTC
>TRBJ2-2|TRBV6-6|-|-
CASSYVRGATGELFF
TGTGCCAGCAGTTACGTCCGGGGTGCCACCGGGGAGCTGTTTTTT
>TRBJ2-1|TRBV5-4|-|TRBD2
CASSLGASGGPYNEQFF
TGTGCCAGCAGCTTGGGGGCTAGCGGGGGACCGTACAATGAGCAGTTCTTC